This TCR beta chain was documented in a study of blood T cells in healthy people across ages. At the level of the study: Roughly one uniquely barcoded beta molecule per two T cells was captured.

General study findings and limits: Not knowing donor CMV status may have confounded expanded clonotype changes.

Whenever a sample was processed, at least 6 million PBMCs were isolated. About this clonotype itself: The antigen is unknown.

A J-beta primer mix and a sample-barcoded 5' primer were used in a second PCR of roughly 6 to 11 cycles. Each cDNA molecule, via a template-switch adaptor with 12 random nucleotides, was tagged. TCRdb analysed the 5' RACE reads with MiXCR anew, one entry per CDR3 protein. The sample holds around 800,000 distinct CDR3 sequences, approximately 24% seen once. The V end lost 8 bases, the J end lost 0 bases, and 14 bases lay between the germline ends. The CDR3 totals 16 residues. Germline V CDR1 and CDR2: MDHEN, SYDVKM. This sample was shared with a second study, whose subject was T cells of mothers and their children.

The sequenced sample consisted of blood. This receptor was identified in a boy between 10 and 17 years old in good health. V and J are TRBV28 and TRBJ2-6; D possibly corresponds to TRBD2 (7 bases). The chain's CDR3 is CASVGGARSGANVLTF. The CDR3 bases are TGTGCCAGCGTAGGGGGGGCCCGCTCTGGGGCCAACGTCCTGACTTTC. The full variable domain, rest sourced from reference TRBV28 and TRBJ2-6, is DVKVTQSSRYLVKRTGEKVFLECVQDMDHENMFWYRQDPGLGLRLIYFSYDVKMKEKGDIPEGYSVSREKKERFSLILESASTNQTSMYLCASVGGARSGANVLTFGAGSRLTVL.